The rows below give T cell receptor beta chains drawn from one sample of a study of multiple sclerosis patients with progressive multifocal leukoencephalopathy. The table came from immunoSEQ multiplex PCR; TCRdb's copy has only in-frame clones and leaves some out. This repertoire shows fewer than 35,000 clones, approximately 90% found once; its top ten account for around 1.4%. Sequenced input: PBMCs. These receptors all come from a human donor with multiple sclerosis. Each CDR3 is given with its conserved first and last residue. D genes are given only for firm matches. Not every row has a clone size; where given, it reads once, few, many or a size class.

clone_size | d_call | cdr3_length | j_call | v_call | cdr3_nt | cdr3_aa
. | . | 16 | TRBJ1-4 | TRBV10-2 | TGCGCCAGCACTCAACAGGGTGGTTGGGCTAATGAAAAACTGTTTTTT | CASTQQGGWANEKLFF
. | TRBD1 | 14 | TRBJ1-1 | TRBV28 | TGTGCCAGCAGTATAGACAGGGAAAACACTGAAGCTTTCTTT | CASSIDRENTEAFF
. | . | 15 | TRBJ2-1 | TRBV7-2 | TGTGCCAGCAGTGCCGGGAAGAGCTCCTACAATGAGCAGTTCTTC | CASSAGKSSYNEQFF
. | . | 14 | TRBJ1-1 | TRBV4-3 | TGCGCCAGCAGCCAAGATACTGGCAGGGACCGGGCTTTCTTT | CASSQDTGRDRAFF
. | . | 13 | TRBJ1-2 | TRBV27 | TGTGCCAGCAGCCAGTTAGCTAACTATGGCTACACCTTC | CASSQLANYGYTF
. | TRBD1 | 14 | TRBJ1-6 | TRBV15 | TGTGCCACACAACAGGGGGCGGATAATTCACCCCTCCACTTT | CATQQGADNSPLHF
. | . | 13 | TRBJ2-7 | TRBV6-5 | TGTGCCAGCAGGCAGGGAGGGGGGTACGAGCAGTACTTC | CASRQGGGYEQYF
. | TRBD2 | 13 | TRBJ2-7 | TRBV6-6 | TGTGCCAGCGGCGGGGGGAGCTCCTACGAGCAGTACTTC | CASGGGSSYEQYF
. | . | 12 | TRBJ1-3 | TRBV29-1 | TGCAGCGCGACGGTCTCTGGAAACACCATATATTTT | CSATVSGNTIYF
. | TRBD1 | 18 | TRBJ1-3 | TRBV18 | TGTGCCAGCTCACCCGCGCTTCAGGGGGCCCTCTCTGGAAACACCATATATTTT | CASSPALQGALSGNTIYF
once | . | 15 | TRBJ1-5 | TRBV7-8 | TGTGCCAGCAGCTTATCGGTGGGTAGCAATCAGCCCCAGCATTTT | CASSLSVGSNQPQHF
. | TRBD2 | 17 | TRBJ2-3 | TRBV7-9 | TGTGCCAGCAGCTTAAGGGTAGCGGGGACCCGCACAGATACGCAGTATTTT | CASSLRVAGTRTDTQYF
. | TRBD2 | 17 | TRBJ2-4 | TRBV7-2 | TGTGCCAGCAGCTTAGGGACTAGCGGCGGGGTAAGGAACATTCAGTACTTC | CASSLGTSGGVRNIQYF
. | TRBD2 | 16 | TRBJ2-1 | TRBV7-9 | TGTGCCAGCAGTTTGTACCTAGCGGGAGGAACCAATGAGCAGTTCTTC | CASSLYLAGGTNEQFF
. | . | 12 | TRBJ2-1 | TRBV7-2 | TGTGGTTCACAGGTGAATGGGGATGAGCAGTTCTTC | CGSQVNGDEQFF
. | . | 12 | TRBJ2-7 | TRBV7-3 | TGTGCCAGCAGCTTGATCCTGGGGGAGCAGTACTTC | CASSLILGEQYF
. | . | 14 | TRBJ1-1 | TRBV12-5 | TGTGCTAGTGGTTTCGGGCACCTGAACACTGAAGCTTTCTTT | CASGFGHLNTEAFF
once | . | 12 | TRBJ2-4 | TRBV5-1 | TGCGCCAGCAGCTTGCCAGAAAACATTCAGTACTTC | CASSLPENIQYF
once | . | 12 | TRBJ2-7 | TRBV13 | TGTGCCAGCAGCTTAGAGGTCGGTGAGCAGTACTTC | CASSLEVGEQYF
. | TRBD2 | 14 | TRBJ2-2 | TRBV6-4 | TGTGCCAGCAGTGACGGGAGGGACACCGGGGAGCTGTTTTTT | CASSDGRDTGELFF
once | . | 14 | TRBJ2-2 | TRBV30 | TGTGCCTGGAGTGTCGGGCCCTTCACCGGGGAGCTGTTTTTT | CAWSVGPFTGELFF
. | . | 13 | TRBJ1-2 | TRBV19 | TGTGCCAGTGCCAAACCGGACAGAGATGGCTACACCTTC | CASAKPDRDGYTF
. | . | 15 | TRBJ2-3 | TRBV2 | TGTGCCAGCAGTTTCATAGCGGTTAGCACAGATACGCAGTATTTT | CASSFIAVSTDTQYF
. | . | 15 | TRBJ1-4 | TRBV25-1 | TGTGCCAGCAGTGACCCGGTCGGGGCTAATGAAAAACTGTTTTTT | CASSDPVGANEKLFF
. | . | 13 | TRBJ2-7 | TRBV11-3 | TGTGCCAGCAGCTTGAGGGACGGCTACGAGCAGTACTTC | CASSLRDGYEQYF
. | TRBD1 | 14 | TRBJ1-2 | TRBV18 | TGTGCCAGCTCACGTGACCGGGACAGCTATGGCTACACCTTC | CASSRDRDSYGYTF
. | . | 15 | TRBJ1-1 | TRBV7-6 | TGTGCCAGCAGCTTAGGCGCGGGGGGGGCCACTGAAGCTTTCTTT | CASSLGAGGATEAFF
. | . | 14 | TRBJ1-6 | TRBV6-1 | TGTGCCAGCAGCCCGGACAGAGCCAATTCACCCCTCCACTTT | CASSPDRANSPLHF
. | . | 13 | TRBJ1-2 | TRBV6-1 | TGTGCCAGCCATAAGGAAGCTAACTATGGCTACACCTTC | CASHKEANYGYTF
. | . | 14 | TRBJ1-2 | TRBV25-1 | TGTGCCAGCAGTGAACCAGAGACTAACTATGGCTACACCTTC | CASSEPETNYGYTF
. | . | 13 | TRBJ2-7 | TRBV5-6 | TGTGCCAGCAGCTCCGGGACCCGCTACGAGCAGTACTTC | CASSSGTRYEQYF
. | . | 13 | TRBJ2-7 | TRBV10-3 | TGTGCCATCAGTGGAGGACAGTCCGACGAGCAGTACTTC | CAISGGQSDEQYF
. | TRBD1 | 15 | TRBJ1-2 | TRBV27 | TGTGCCAGCAGTCCCAGACAGGGGCCCGGCTATGGCTACACCTTC | CASSPRQGPGYGYTF
. | . | 13 | TRBJ2-3 | TRBV27 | TGTGCCAGCAGTTTTCCGGGCACAGATACGCAGTATTTT | CASSFPGTDTQYF
. | TRBD1 | 17 | TRBJ1-1 | TRBV19 | TGTGCCAGTAGTATCGGGACAGGGGTCATACCGAACACTGAAGCTTTCTTT | CASSIGTGVIPNTEAFF
. | . | 15 | TRBJ2-7 | TRBV21-1 | TGTGCCAGCAGCAAAGGGGACAGGGGCCACTACGAGCAGTACTTC | CASSKGDRGHYEQYF
. | . | 19 | TRBJ1-6 | TRBV28 | TGTGCCAGCAGTTTATGGTGGGTGTCTGATGGGGTTGATAATTCACCCCTCCACTTT | CASSLWWVSDGVDNSPLHF
. | . | 13 | TRBJ1-1 | TRBV27 | TGTGCCAGCAGTTTATCGTTCAACACTGAAGCTTTCTTT | CASSLSFNTEAFF
. | . | 13 | TRBJ2-7 | TRBV2 | TGTGCCAGCAGGGGAGCGGGCTCCTACGAGCAGTACTTC | CASRGAGSYEQYF
once | . | 12 | TRBJ2-1 | TRBV29-1 | TGCAGCGTTGATCGCGGGGCAAATGAGCAGTTCTTC | CSVDRGANEQFF
. | TRBD1 | 13 | TRBJ1-2 | TRBV30 | TGTGCCTGGAGTAGGGACAGGGCAAAGGGCTACACCTTC | CAWSRDRAKGYTF
. | . | 14 | TRBJ1-2 | TRBV9 | TGTGCCAGCAGCGTAGCTGCCCTACCTTATGGCTACACCTTC | CASSVAALPYGYTF
. | . | 13 | TRBJ2-2 | TRBV7-7 | TGTGCCAGCAGCTTAGACGCGGGCGGGGAGCTGTTTTTT | CASSLDAGGELFF
. | . | 15 | TRBJ1-4 | TRBV15 | TGTGCCACCAGCAGACCCACCCTGGGGGATGAAAAACTGTTTTTT | CATSRPTLGDEKLFF
. | TRBD2 | 16 | TRBJ2-3 | TRBV6-4 | TGTGCCAGCAGTGAAAATAGCGGGAGTCCCACAGATACGCAGTATTTT | CASSENSGSPTDTQYF
. | . | 12 | TRBJ2-7 | TRBV6-6 | TGTGCCAGCAGTTACTCCGCGGGCGAGCAGTACTTC | CASSYSAGEQYF
. | . | 13 | TRBJ2-2 | TRBV29-1 | TGCAGCGTTGATGGCGCGAACACCGGGGAGCTGTTTTTT | CSVDGANTGELFF
. | TRBD2 | 15 | TRBJ2-7 | TRBV18 | TGTGCCAGCGCACCGGGACTAGCGGAAACCTACGAGCAGTACTTC | CASAPGLAETYEQYF
. | TRBD1 | 17 | TRBJ2-2 | TRBV28 | TGTGCCAGCAGTCCAGAGACAGGGGGGGTGAACACCGGGGAGCTGTTTTTT | CASSPETGGVNTGELFF
. | . | 17 | TRBJ2-1 | TRBV4-3 | TGCGCCAGCAGCCAAGATCTTGGGGACTACAGGGGATCTGAGCAGTTCTTC | CASSQDLGDYRGSEQFF
. | . | 14 | TRBJ1-2 | TRBV25-1 | TGTGCCAGCACCAAGGCAGGCGACTTCTATGGCTACACCTTC | CASTKAGDFYGYTF